The 4 T cell receptor beta chains presented below share a single source sample, sequenced in a study of T cell responses to AZD1222 COVID-19 vaccine. Only in-frame clones appear in the TCRdb table, and some are missing; sequencing was by immunoSEQ multiplex PCR. Found here are under 60,000 clones, 70% to 90% of them singletons; the top ten hold about 5.2%. Sample: peripheral blood, taken 28 days after the second AZD1222 dose. All receptors derive from an adult who received the AZD1222 COVID-19 vaccine.

The CDR3 DNA follows: TGTGCCAGCAGTGAAATCGGAGAGACCCAGTACTTC. It yields the protein CASSEIGETQYF. The V call is TRBV25-1, the J call TRBJ2-5; D unresolved. V was pared by 2 bases and J by 4 bases, with 5 bases between. The CDR3 has 12 residues. The V gene's germline CDR1 is MGHDK and CDR2 SYGVNS.

CDR3 DNA: TGCGCCAGCAGCTTCCTCCTGTATTCCACTAGCGCGAACACCGGGGAGCTGTTTTTT. Translated: CASSFLLYSTSANTGELFF. This chain links TRBV5-1 with TRBJ2-2, with TRBD2 matching over 7 bases. The J segment lost 0 bases and the V segment lost 2 bases, leaving 13 bases of the junction unmatched. Germline values: CDR1 SGHRS, CDR2 YFSETQ. This CDR3 spans 19 amino acids.

The V and J genes are TRBV7-7 and TRBJ2-5, with TRBD2 matching 7 bases. The CDR3 extends over 13 amino acids. Germline CDR1 is SSHAT and CDR2 is FNYEAQ (reference sequence). Trimming cost V 4 bases and J 3 bases; bases outside gene matches: 2. The CDR3 nucleotides read TGTGCCAGCAGCTGGGGAGGGGAAGAGACCCAGTACTTC. Translation gives CASSWGGEETQYF. Full variable domain (outside the CDR3, taken from reference TRBV7-7 and TRBJ2-5): GAGVSQSPRYKVTKRGQDVTLRCDPISSHATLYWYQQALGQGPEFLTYFNYEAQPDKSGLPSDRFSAERPEGSISTLTIQRTEQRDSAMYRCASSWGGEETQYFGPGTRLLVL.

The V call is TRBV4-1, the J call TRBJ2-7, with 8 nucleotides matching TRBD1. This CDR3 is 14 amino acids long. From germline, CDR1 is MGHRA and CDR2 YSYEKL. Germline trimming cut 3 bases from V and 1 base from J; bases unmatched to any gene: 2. Here the CDR3 reads CASSHRTGSYEQYF. The CDR3 nucleotides are TGCGCCAGCAGCCACAGGACAGGGTCCTACGAGCAGTACTTC.